One sample yielded the 30 T cell receptor beta chains listed below, sequenced in a study of shared clonotypes between healthy human individuals. Clones were read by immunoSEQ multiplex PCR, and TCRdb kept only the in-frame ones, dropping some. Of more than 2,000,000 clones in the sample, 85% to 95% were seen once. What was sequenced was naive CD4+ T cells from PBMCs. The subset is: CD45RA+ positively selected. Source of these receptors: a man younger than 30 in good health. Some clones in this sample may be carry-over from other donors' samples.

The chain employs TRBV5-4 and TRBJ2-2, with TRBD2 matching over 8 bases. Trimming took 3 bases from V and 4 from J; bases not matched to a gene: 8. This CDR3 is built from 16 residues. From germline, CDR1 is SGHNT and CDR2 YYREEE (reference sequence). CDR3 coding DNA: TGTGCCAGCAGCTCGCAGACTAGCGCGGGCACCGGGGAGCTGTTTTTT. It encodes CASSSQTSAGTGELFF.

Turning to this clone: The sample has other DNA sequences that encode this CDR3 too. The chain is built from TRBV29-1 and TRBJ2-7; D unresolved. Trimming left V 4 bases short and J 1 base short, with 8 bases between. Germline CDR1 is SQVTM and CDR2 is ANQGSEA. This CDR3 region has 12 residues. CDR3 nucleotides: TGCAGCGTTGCTCTGGGTTCCTACGAGCAGTACTTC. Translating it yields CSVALGSYEQYF.

The chain couples TRBV7-8 to TRBJ2-6; 9 bases line up with TRBD1. CDR3 length: 18 residues. Trimming at V came to 6 bases and at J to 0 bases, leaving 9 bases not matched to a gene. The germline gives CDR1 SGHVS, CDR2 FQNEAQ. The CDR3 is CASSSRDRDHSGANVLTF. The CDR3 nucleotides read TGTGCCAGCAGTTCGCGGGACAGGGACCACTCTGGGGCCAACGTCCTGACTTTC.

Remarks on this clone: The same CDR3 arises from other DNA sequences in this sample as well. This chain uses TRBV9 with TRBJ1-1, with a possible D match to TRBD1 (5 bases). The CDR3 length is 15 residues. The V gene lost 0 bases and the J gene lost 3 bases, with 12 bases spanning the gap. The germline V gene encodes CDR1 SGDLS and CDR2 YYNGEE. The CDR3 loop is CASSVDGREDTEAFF. The CDR3 nucleotides are TGTGCCAGCAGCGTAGATGGCAGGGAAGACACTGAAGCTTTCTTT.

V is TRBV28 and J is TRBJ1-2; D is perhaps TRBD1 (6 bases). Trimming removed 6 bases at V and 6 bases at J, with 14 bases between. Germline values: CDR1 MDHEN, CDR2 SYDVKM. The CDR3 contains 13 residues. CDR3 DNA: TGTGCCAGCAGAAAAGCCAGGGGAAATGGCTACACCTTC. Translating gives CASRKARGNGYTF.

On this clone: This may stem from a read error, because a much larger clone lies one nucleotide away. The chain uses TRBV5-1 and TRBJ1-1; D might be TRBD1 (5 bases). Trimming removed 0 bases at V and 4 bases at J, with 7 bases between. Germline CDR1 and CDR2: SGHRS and YFSETQ. This CDR3 comprises 13 residues. The CDR3 region has the DNA TGCGCCAGCAGCTTGGACAGGACCACTGAAGCTTTCTTT. Encoded protein: CASSLDRTTEAFF.

The J gene is TRBJ1-4, the V gene TRBV11-2, with D possibly matching TRBD1 (6 bases). Per the germline V gene, CDR1 is SGHAT and CDR2 is FQNNGV. The length of the CDR3 is 16 residues. V gave up 4 bases and J gave up 3 bases, with 15 bases separating them. The CDR3 sequence is CASSWGLDRPNEKLFF. The CDR3, as DNA: TGTGCCAGCAGCTGGGGGTTGGACAGACCTAATGAAAAACTGTTTTTT.

The rearrangement joins TRBV7-2 to TRBJ1-2, with a weak D call TRBD1 (6 bases). The germline CDR1 and CDR2 sequences are SGHTA and FQGNSA. The germline V and J ends were trimmed by 4 bases and 4 bases, with 13 bases remaining between them. There are 14 residues in the CDR3. The CDR3 bases are TGTGCCAGCAGCTGGGGGGGCGCGAGCTATGGCTACACCTTC. This encodes CASSWGGASYGYTF.

V is TRBV6-6 and J is TRBJ1-3; D possibly corresponds to TRBD1 (5 bases). The V gene's germline CDR1 is MNHNY and CDR2 SVGAGI (reference sequence). This CDR3 is built from 16 residues. V was pared by 7 bases and J by 3 bases, with 19 bases between. CDR3 in DNA: TGTGCCAGCACCCCCGGAGAAGGGGCTGTTGGAAACACCATATATTTT. It is translated as CASTPGEGAVGNTIYF.

The chain carries TRBV5-8 and TRBJ1-1; TRBD1 might be the D (5 bases). Germline lookup yields CDR1 SGHTS and CDR2 YDEGEE. Trimming left V 2 bases short and J 6 bases short, with 17 bases between. This CDR3 has 15 amino acids. The CDR3 coding sequence is TGTGCCAGCAGCTTTACACGGCCTGAAGGGGCTGAAGCTTTCTTT. Translation gives CASSFTRPEGAEAFF. Drawing the rest from reference TRBV5-8 and TRBJ1-1, the complete variable domain is EAGVTQSPTHLIKTRGQQATLRCSPISGHTSVYWYQQALGLGLQFLLWYDEGEERNRGNFPPRFSGRQFPNYSSELNVNALELEDSALYLCASSFTRPEGAEAFFGQGTRLTVV.

The J gene is TRBJ2-3, the V gene TRBV5-1; 9 bases are shared with TRBD2. This CDR3 spans 15 amino acids. Germline V lookup: CDR1 SGHRS, CDR2 YFSETQ. J lost 1 base, V lost 4 bases, and 4 bases had no gene match. The CDR3 loop is CASSSGRSGTDTQYF. The CDR3 coding sequence is TGCGCCAGCAGCAGCGGGAGGTCGGGCACAGATACGCAGTATTTT.

The gene calls are TRBV7-3 and TRBJ2-3; no definite D call. Trimming took off 5 bases at V and 3 bases at J, with 15 bases between the two ends. CDR1 SGHTA and CDR2 FQGTGA come from the germline V gene. This CDR3 has 15 residues. CDR3 nucleotides: TGTGCCAGCAGCCCGAACCTAGGTGGGACAGATACGCAGTATTTT. It yields the protein CASSPNLGGTDTQYF.

This clone was detected a few times. Here the CDR3 reads CAWSVAGLYGYTF. The CDR3 DNA sequence: TGTGCCTGGAGTGTAGCAGGGCTGTATGGCTACACCTTC. The rearrangement uses TRBV30 and TRBJ1-2; possible D gene TRBD1, 5 bases. CDR1 GTSNPN and CDR2 SVGIG come from the germline V gene (reference sequence). Trimming shortened V by 0 bases and J by 5 bases, and 10 bases separated the two germline ends. CDR3 size: 13 residues.

This clone was observed once. This sample includes further DNA sequences coding for the same CDR3. The gene calls are TRBV7-8 and TRBJ2-1, with D uncertain. V shed 5 bases and J shed 0 bases, with 2 bases lying between them. The CDR3 is 12 residues long. The germline CDR1 and CDR2 sequences are SGHVS and FQNEAQ. CDR3 residues: CASSPSYNEQFF. DNA of the CDR3: TGTGCCAGCAGCCCCTCCTACAATGAGCAGTTCTTC. Drawing the rest from reference TRBV7-8 and TRBJ2-1, the complete variable domain is GAGVSQSPRYKVAKRGQDVALRCDPISGHVSLFWYQQALGQGPEFLTYFQNEAQLDKSGLPSDRFFAERPEGSVSTLKIQRTQQEDSAVYLCASSPSYNEQFFGPGTRLTVL.

CDR3 loop: CASSVWGLSPLHF. The CDR3 DNA reads TGTGCCAGCAGTGTCTGGGGGCTGTCACCCCTCCACTTT. The rearrangement joins TRBV2 to TRBJ1-6; weak D call: TRBD1 (6 bases). Trimming left V 4 bases short and J 10 bases short, with 11 bases between. Germline V gene lookup returns CDR1 SNHLY and CDR2 FYNNEI. The CDR3 has 13 amino acids.

The genes are TRBV6-6 and TRBJ1-1; 8 bases fit TRBD1. The CDR3 totals 14 residues. Germline V gene lookup returns CDR1 MNHNY and CDR2 SVGAGI (reference sequence). V was clipped by 6 bases and J by 2 bases; unmatched bases: 5. CDR3 bases: TGTGCCAGCAGCACACAGGGGGAAAACACTGAAGCTTTCTTT. Translated, it gives CASSTQGENTEAFF.

In regard to this clone: Other DNA sequences from this sample encode an identical CDR3 as well. The genes are TRBV5-1 and TRBJ2-7; D unclear. V lost 0 bases and J lost 3, with 7 bases in between. Germline V CDR1 and CDR2: SGHRS, YFSETQ. The CDR3 spans 13 residues. In nucleotides, the CDR3 is TGCGCCAGCAGCTTGGTAGGCAGCTACGAGCAGTACTTC. Protein sequence: CASSLVGSYEQYF.

The CDR3 coding sequence is TGCGCCAGCAGCCAGGGGTCTTACACAGATACGCAGTATTTT. It yields the protein CASSQGSYTDTQYF. V usage is TRBV5-1 and J usage is TRBJ2-3, with a weak D call TRBD1 (6 bases). The CDR3 runs 14 residues. Germline V gene lookup returns CDR1 SGHRS and CDR2 YFSETQ. Trimming cost V 4 bases and J 2 bases, with 11 bases left between them.

A note on this clone: The sample has other DNA sequences that encode this CDR3 too. The V gene is TRBV7-9, the J gene TRBJ2-3; D gene unclear. This CDR3 has 11 residues. From germline, CDR1 is SEHNR and CDR2 FQNEAQ (reference sequence). The V end lost 6 bases, the J end lost 2 bases, and 3 bases lay between the germline ends. The CDR3: CASSHTDTQYF. DNA for the CDR3: TGTGCCAGCAGTCACACAGATACGCAGTATTTT.

The chain carries TRBV5-4 and TRBJ2-1, with TRBD2 as a possible D gene (6 bases). CDR3 length equals 14 residues. Trimming left V 2 bases short and J 10 bases short, with 16 bases between. Germline V gives CDR1 SGHNT, CDR2 YYREEE (reference sequence). CDR3 sequence reads: CASSFAGLADEQFF. The CDR3 bases are TGTGCCAGCAGCTTCGCCGGTTTAGCGGACGAGCAGTTCTTC.

The CDR3 here is CASSSYGGAQPQHF. CDR3 in DNA: TGTGCCAGCAGCTCCTACGGGGGGGCCCAGCCCCAGCATTTT. The V and J genes are TRBV5-5 and TRBJ1-5, with a tentative D call TRBD1 (6 bases). Germline CDR1 reads SGHKS; CDR2 reads YYEKEE (reference sequence). Trimming left V 3 bases short and J 7 bases short, with 14 bases between. The CDR3 covers 14 residues.

V and J are TRBV6-1 and TRBJ1-5; possible D gene TRBD1, 6 bases. The ends were cut back, 5 bases at V and 2 bases at J, with 13 bases in the middle. Looked up from germline, CDR1 is MNHNS and CDR2 is SASEGT. This CDR3 is 15 amino acids long. CDR3 protein: CASSFWTEGNQPQHF. The CDR3 DNA is TGTGCCAGCAGTTTCTGGACAGAGGGCAATCAGCCCCAGCATTTT.

CDR3 sequence reads: CASSSPLAPEQFF. The CDR3 nucleotides read TGTGCCAGCAGCTCCCCCCTAGCCCCTGAGCAGTTCTTC. The chain is built from TRBV7-2 and TRBJ2-1; D perhaps matches TRBD2 (5 bases). The CDR3 spans 13 residues. Per germline, CDR1 SGHTA and CDR2 FQGNSA. Trimming took 4 bases from V and 9 from J, leaving 13 bases between them.

The count of this clone is one. The chain has TRBV10-3 and TRBJ1-1; D remains ambiguous. Deletions cut 2 bases from V and 10 bases from J, with 14 bases between. The CDR3 is 13 amino acids. Germline V gene lookup returns CDR1 ENHRY and CDR2 SYGVKD. The CDR3 here is CAISETRGDGAFF. Here the CDR3 DNA reads TGTGCCATCAGTGAGACCCGTGGGGATGGAGCTTTCTTT.

The CDR3: CASSLGGTGEGEQYF. CDR3 DNA: TGCGCCAGCAGCTTGGGAGGGACAGGGGAAGGAGAGCAGTACTTC. V gene TRBV5-1 combines with J gene TRBJ2-7; 10 bases are shared with TRBD1. J gave up 7 bases and V 0 bases, and 7 bases lay outside the gene matches. The CDR3 contains 15 residues. Germline loops: CDR1 SGHRS, CDR2 YFSETQ.

The chain couples TRBV28 to TRBJ1-2; 9 bases fit TRBD1. CDR3 length equals 13 residues. V was clipped by 5 bases and J by 6 bases; unmatched bases: 4. Per the germline V gene, CDR1 is MDHEN and CDR2 is SYDVKM. This chain's CDR3 is CASSRTGANGYTF. The CDR3 DNA follows: TGTGCCAGCAGTCGGACAGGGGCTAATGGCTACACCTTC.

The V and J genes are TRBV6-5 and TRBJ1-1; D may be TRBD1 (6 bases). This CDR3 has 15 residues. V was pared by 5 bases and J by 0 bases, with 13 bases between. Germline CDR1 is MNHEY and CDR2 is SVGAGI. The CDR3 spells CASSPQGRVNTEAFF. In nucleotides, the CDR3 is TGTGCCAGCAGTCCACAGGGTAGGGTGAACACTGAAGCTTTCTTT.

The gene calls are TRBV5-1 and TRBJ2-3; 7 bases align to TRBD2. J lost 5 bases, V lost 2 bases, and 8 bases had no gene match. This CDR3 contains 15 residues. Germline V CDR1 and CDR2: SGHRS, YFSETQ. CDR3 nucleotide sequence: TGCGCCAGCAGCTTTTTGGCGGGAGTAGGAGATACGCAGTATTTT. This encodes CASSFLAGVGDTQYF. Complete variable domain (other parts from reference TRBV5-1 and TRBJ2-3): KAGVTQTPRYLIKTRGQQVTLSCSPISGHRSVSWYQQTPGQGLQFLFEYFSETQRNKGNFPGRFSGRQFSNSRSEMNVSTLELGDSALYLCASSFLAGVGDTQYFGPGTRLTVL.

This clone is a singleton in its sample. The genes are TRBV30 and TRBJ2-3; D perhaps matches TRBD2 (6 bases). CDR1 is GTSNPN, CDR2 SVGIG, per germline (reference sequence). V dropped 1 base and J dropped 3 bases, with 11 bases sitting between them. This CDR3 has 14 residues. This CDR3 is CAWSGEGRTDTQYF. CDR3 sequence (DNA): TGTGCCTGGAGTGGTGAGGGGAGGACAGATACGCAGTATTTT. The full variable domain, completed using reference TRBV30 and TRBJ2-3, is SQTIHQWPATLVQPVGSPLSLECTVEGTSNPNLYWYRQAAGRGLQLLFYSVGIGQISSEVPQNLSASRPQDRQFILSSKKLLLSDSGFYLCAWSGEGRTDTQYFGPGTRLTVL.

The chain links TRBV5-6 to TRBJ2-2; D is unclear. This CDR3 region has 15 residues. The germline CDR1 and CDR2 sequences are SGHDT and YYEEEE. The V gene lost 1 base and the J gene lost 1 base, with 8 bases spanning the gap. The DNA of the CDR3 is TGTGCCAGCAGCTTGAGTAGCCTGAACACCGGGGAGCTGTTTTTT. Amino acid sequence: CASSLSSLNTGELFF.